The 18 T cell receptor beta chains below were found in one sample sequenced in a study of blood T cell repertoires in COVID-19. Assay used: immunoSEQ multiplex PCR; TCRdb lists only in-frame clones, some missing. There are more than 45,000 clones in the sample; 86% occur only once, and around 3% lies in the top ten. The source material was peripheral blood. These receptors came from a woman older than 75 with COVID-19, enrolled during active disease.

V usage is TRBV12-3 or TRBV12-4 and J usage is TRBJ1-2, with 7 bases that match TRBD1. This CDR3 spans 13 amino acids. Losses at the gene ends were 6 bases for V and 0 bases for J; bases not matched to a gene: 1. The CDR3 sequence is CASRGTANYGYTF. As DNA, the CDR3 is TGTGCCAGCAGGGGGACAGCTAACTATGGCTACACCTTC.

The rearrangement joins TRBV3-1 (or the pseudogene TRBV3-2) to TRBJ1-5; D remains ambiguous. Germline-derived CDR1 and CDR2 are LGHDT and YNNKEL (reference sequence). The CDR3 is made up of 14 amino acids. Trimming removed 4 bases at V and 10 bases at J, with 17 bases between. CDR3 bases: TGTGCCAGCAGCCCAGGAGGAGGGTTGCGCCCCCAGCATTTT. Translation: CASSPGGGLRPQHF.

This clone has just a few counts. The V and J genes are TRBV27 and TRBJ1-5, with D possibly matching TRBD1 (5 bases). This CDR3 contains 14 residues. Looked up from germline, CDR1 is MNHEY and CDR2 is SMNVEV (reference sequence). V was trimmed by 6 bases and J by 2 bases, leaving 11 bases between them. This CDR3 is CASRLQGGNQPQHF. The CDR3 region has the DNA TGTGCCAGCAGACTCCAGGGTGGCAATCAGCCCCAGCATTTT.

The chain is built from TRBV4-1 and TRBJ1-4, with 8 bases lining up with TRBD1. The CDR3 loop spans 17 amino acids. J gave up 0 bases and V 3 bases, and 6 bases lay outside the gene matches. Germline CDR1 MGHRA, CDR2 YSYEKL. The CDR3 sequence is CASSQTRRGPTNEKLFF. CDR3 in DNA: TGCGCCAGCAGCCAGACCCGCAGGGGGCCAACTAATGAAAAACTGTTTTTT.

The chain joins TRBV18 to TRBJ2-7; no clear D gene. Germline values: CDR1 KGHSH, CDR2 LQKENI. This CDR3 has 13 residues. Trimming removed 6 bases from V and 2 bases from J, with 11 bases in between. DNA for the CDR3: TGTGCCAGCTCTCCGCAGGTAACCTACGAGCAGTACTTC. This gives the protein CASSPQVTYEQYF.

Here the CDR3 reads CASGLGGEKLFF. The CDR3 DNA follows: TGTGCCAGCGGGCTAGGAGGTGAAAAACTGTTTTTT. The J gene is TRBJ1-4, the V gene TRBV7-9, with D unresolved. V was shortened by 8 bases and J by 7 bases, with 11 bases between the two germline ends. Germline V gene data show CDR1 as SEHNR and CDR2 as FQNEAQ (reference sequence). The CDR3 has 12 residues.

This chain links TRBV7-2 with TRBJ1-2, with 10 bases lining up with TRBD1. Germline V gives CDR1 SGHTA, CDR2 FQGNSA. Trimming cost V 5 bases and J 8 bases; bases outside gene matches: 8. This CDR3 is built from 14 residues. The CDR3 sequence is CASSLDRGQVGYTF. The CDR3 nucleotides read TGTGCCAGCAGCCTTGACAGGGGGCAGGTCGGCTACACCTTC.

The rearrangement uses TRBV15 and TRBJ1-5; D remains unclear. The CDR3 is 14 residues long. Germline CDR1 and CDR2: LNHNV and YYDKDF (reference sequence). V was trimmed by 0 bases and J by 4 bases, leaving 7 bases between them. The CDR3 DNA is TGTGCCACCAGCAGAGATCTTGAGAATCAGCCCCAGCATTTT. It translates to CATSRDLENQPQHF.

Only one count was recorded for this clone. The CDR3 bases are TGTGCCAGCAGCTCAACAGGGGGTTATGGCTACACCTTC. Translated, it gives CASSSTGGYGYTF. This sequence joins TRBV11-2 and TRBJ1-2, with 8 bases identical to TRBD1. V lost 4 bases and J lost 5; bases outside the gene matches: 3. CDR3 size: 13 residues. CDR1 is SGHAT, CDR2 FQNNGV, per germline.

The gene calls are TRBV4-1 and TRBJ1-4; D unresolved. The CDR3 is 19 residues long. CDR1 and CDR2 from the germline V gene are MGHRA and YSYEKL. The germline V and J ends were trimmed by 1 base and 9 bases, with 27 bases remaining between them. CDR3 in amino acids: CASSQGLFSVAGLGKKLFF. In nucleotides, the CDR3 is TGCGCCAGCAGCCAAGGATTATTCAGTGTGGCGGGGTTGGGGAAAAAACTGTTTTTT.

This rearrangement joins TRBV6-5 to TRBJ2-7; 10 positions match TRBD2. This CDR3 contains 16 residues. Losses at the gene ends were 2 bases for V and 3 bases for J; bases not matched to a gene: 7. CDR1 MNHEY and CDR2 SVGAGI come from the germline V gene. The CDR3 DNA reads TGTGCCAGCAGTTACATGGCTAGCGGGGGCCGCTACGAGCAGTACTTC. Protein: CASSYMASGGRYEQYF.

The rearrangement uses TRBV11-2 and TRBJ2-5; the D gene is possibly TRBD2 (5 bases). V lost 1 base, J lost 5 bases, and 14 bases lay in between. This CDR3 spans 15 amino acids. Per the germline V gene, CDR1 is SGHAT and CDR2 is FQNNGV. The CDR3 sequence: CASSLVLKGGETQYF. CDR3 nucleotides: TGTGCCAGCAGCTTAGTCCTGAAAGGCGGGGAGACCCAGTACTTC. Using reference TRBV11-2 and TRBJ2-5 for the parts outside the CDR3, the full variable domain is EAGVAQSPRYKIIEKRQSVAFWCNPISGHATLYWYQQILGQGPKLLIQFQNNGVVDDSQLPKDRFSAERLKGVDSTLKIQPAKLEDSAVYLCASSLVLKGGETQYFGPGTRLLVL.

This clone was seen once. The gene calls are TRBV6-2 or TRBV6-3 and TRBJ1-1; a possible D gene is TRBD1 (6 bases). Germline CDR1 and CDR2: MNHEY and SVGEGT. The CDR3 sequence is 13 residues long. V lost 4 bases and J 7 bases, leaving 13 bases between the germline ends. The chain's CDR3 is CASSFHREGEAFF. The CDR3 coding sequence is TGTGCCAGCAGTTTCCACAGGGAAGGTGAAGCTTTCTTT.

The V and J genes are TRBV18 and TRBJ1-1, with D perhaps matching TRBD1 (6 bases). Trimming removed 6 bases at V and 8 bases at J, with 19 bases between. Germline V gene sequence: CDR1 KGHSH, CDR2 LQKENI. This CDR3 comprises 14 residues. The CDR3 DNA reads TGTGCCAGCTCGTCGACCCTGGGACAAAAGGAAGCTTTCTTT. Translating it yields CASSSTLGQKEAFF.

V usage is TRBV20-1 and J usage is TRBJ2-1; D is unresolved. The CDR3 spans 12 residues. Trimming stripped 3 bases from V and 6 bases from J, with 9 bases between. Germline V gene sequence: CDR1 DFQATT, CDR2 SNEGSKA (reference sequence). The CDR3 coding sequence is TGCAGTGCTAGTCGCAGACTCAATGAGCAGTTCTTC. As protein: CSASRRLNEQFF.

This clone was detected a few times. V is TRBV30 and J is TRBJ1-4; 10 positions match TRBD1. V shed 2 bases, J shed 7 bases, and the junction held 7 bases outside the gene matches. The germline CDR1 and CDR2 sequences are GTSNPN and SVGIG (reference sequence). This CDR3 region has 15 residues. This CDR3 reads CAWSSGQGEVEKLFF. DNA for the CDR3: TGTGCCTGGAGTTCTGGACAGGGGGAAGTTGAAAAACTGTTTTTT.

The gene calls are TRBV19 and TRBJ1-5; no clear D. The CDR3 spans 15 residues. Trimming removed 7 bases from V and 0 bases from J, with 13 bases in between. The germline V gene encodes CDR1 LNHDA and CDR2 SQIVND (reference sequence). The CDR3 region has the DNA TGTGCCAGTACCGGCGGAATTGATAGCAATCAGCCCCAGCATTTT. It is translated as CASTGGIDSNQPQHF.

The rearrangement uses TRBV18 and TRBJ1-3, with 8 bases matching TRBD1. This CDR3 has 16 amino acids. CDR1 is KGHSH and CDR2 is LQKENI in the germline V gene. The V and J ends lost 3 bases and 10 bases, in that order; junction bases with no gene match: 14. CDR3: CASSPFGTGAEGTIYF. The CDR3 nucleotides read TGTGCCAGCTCACCCTTCGGGACAGGAGCTGAGGGAACCATATATTTT.